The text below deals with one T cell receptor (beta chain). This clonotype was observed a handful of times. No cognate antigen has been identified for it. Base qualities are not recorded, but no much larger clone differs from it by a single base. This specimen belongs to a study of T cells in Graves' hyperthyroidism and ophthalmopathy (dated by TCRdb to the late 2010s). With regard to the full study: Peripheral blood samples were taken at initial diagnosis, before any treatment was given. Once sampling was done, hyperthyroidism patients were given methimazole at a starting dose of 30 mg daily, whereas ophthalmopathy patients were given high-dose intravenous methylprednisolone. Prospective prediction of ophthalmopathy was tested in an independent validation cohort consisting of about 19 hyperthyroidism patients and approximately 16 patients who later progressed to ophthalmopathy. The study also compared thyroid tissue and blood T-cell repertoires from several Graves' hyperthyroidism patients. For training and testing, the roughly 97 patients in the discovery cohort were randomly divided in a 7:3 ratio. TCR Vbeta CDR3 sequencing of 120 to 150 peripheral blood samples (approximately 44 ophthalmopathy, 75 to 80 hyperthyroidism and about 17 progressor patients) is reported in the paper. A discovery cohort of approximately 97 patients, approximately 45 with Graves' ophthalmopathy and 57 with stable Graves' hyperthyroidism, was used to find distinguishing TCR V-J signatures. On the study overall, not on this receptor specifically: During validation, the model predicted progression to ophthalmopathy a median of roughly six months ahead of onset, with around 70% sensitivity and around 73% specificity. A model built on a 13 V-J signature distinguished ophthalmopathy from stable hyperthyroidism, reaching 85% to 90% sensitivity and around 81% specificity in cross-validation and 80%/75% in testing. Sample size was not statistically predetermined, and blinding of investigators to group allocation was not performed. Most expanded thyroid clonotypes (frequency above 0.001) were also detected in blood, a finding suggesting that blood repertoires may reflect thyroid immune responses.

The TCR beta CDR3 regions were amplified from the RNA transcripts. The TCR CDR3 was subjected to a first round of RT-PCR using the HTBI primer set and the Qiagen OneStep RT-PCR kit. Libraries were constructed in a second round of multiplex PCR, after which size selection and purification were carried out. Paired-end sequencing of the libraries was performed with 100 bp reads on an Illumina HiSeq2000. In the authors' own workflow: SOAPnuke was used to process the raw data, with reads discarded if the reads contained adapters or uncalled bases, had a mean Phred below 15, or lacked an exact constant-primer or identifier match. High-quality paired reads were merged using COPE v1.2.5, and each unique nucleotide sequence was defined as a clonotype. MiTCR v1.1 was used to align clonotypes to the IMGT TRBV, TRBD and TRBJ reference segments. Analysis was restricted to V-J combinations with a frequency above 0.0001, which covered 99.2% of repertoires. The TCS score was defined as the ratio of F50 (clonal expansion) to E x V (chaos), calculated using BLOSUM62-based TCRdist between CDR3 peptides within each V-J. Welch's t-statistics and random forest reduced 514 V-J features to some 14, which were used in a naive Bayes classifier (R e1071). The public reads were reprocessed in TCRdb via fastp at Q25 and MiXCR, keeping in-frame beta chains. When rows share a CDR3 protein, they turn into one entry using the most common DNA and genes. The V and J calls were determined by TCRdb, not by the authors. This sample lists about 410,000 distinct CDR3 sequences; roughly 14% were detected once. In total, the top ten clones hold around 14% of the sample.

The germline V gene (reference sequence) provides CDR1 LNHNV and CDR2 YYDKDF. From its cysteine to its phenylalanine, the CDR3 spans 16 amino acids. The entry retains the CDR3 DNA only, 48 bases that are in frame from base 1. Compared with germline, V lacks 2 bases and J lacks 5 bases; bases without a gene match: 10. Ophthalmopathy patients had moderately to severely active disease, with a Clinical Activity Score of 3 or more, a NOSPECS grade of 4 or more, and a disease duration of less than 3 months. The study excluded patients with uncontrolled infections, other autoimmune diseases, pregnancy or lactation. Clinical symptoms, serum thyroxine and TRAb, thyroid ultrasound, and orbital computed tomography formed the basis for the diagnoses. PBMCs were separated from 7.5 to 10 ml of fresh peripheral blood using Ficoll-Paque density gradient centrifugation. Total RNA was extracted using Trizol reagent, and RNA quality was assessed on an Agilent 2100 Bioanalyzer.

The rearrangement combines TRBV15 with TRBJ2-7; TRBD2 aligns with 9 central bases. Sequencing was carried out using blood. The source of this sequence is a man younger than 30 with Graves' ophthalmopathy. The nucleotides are TGTGCCACCAGCAGACCTTGGACTAGCGAGCCAGACGAGCAGTACTTC. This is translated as CATSRPWTSEPDEQYF.